A single sample is the source of the 5 T cell receptor beta chains below, sequenced in a study of response to subunit inactivated influenza vaccine (dated by TCRdb to between 2017 and 2018). Library preparation was by RT-PCR. Instrument used: Illumina HiSeq 2500. TCRdb redid the processing of the public reads, applying fastp at Q25 and MiXCR, and retained in-frame beta chains. One record per CDR3 amino acid sequence lists the most common genes and DNA. For this sample there are more than 700,000 distinct CDR3 sequences; around 20% appear just once. The top ten constitute 10% to 13% of the sample. Source: PBMCs from blood, taken roughly 5 days after vaccination. The receptors shown here come from a man between 50 and 59 years old who received an inactivated influenza vaccine. Donor details come from another sample of the same person, matched by shared clones.

This chain joins TRBV7-9 and TRBJ1-4, with unresolved D. The germline gives CDR1 SEHNR, CDR2 FQNEAQ (reference sequence). The CDR3 is made up of 12 amino acids. Deletions cut 4 bases from V and 7 bases from J, with 7 bases between. The DNA for the CDR3 is TGTGCCAGCAGCTCCCCTAGTGAAAAACTGTTTTTT. It codes for CASSSPSEKLFF.

The chain employs TRBV11-2 and TRBJ2-3; no definite D call. The germline V and J ends were trimmed by 0 bases and 7 bases, with 17 bases remaining between them. The CDR3 is made up of 16 amino acids. Looked up from germline, CDR1 is SGHAT and CDR2 is FQNNGV. In nucleotides, the CDR3 is TGTGCCAGCAGCTTAGAGGTAGCTCGAAGCGCGTATACGCAGTATTTT. Encoded protein: CASSLEVARSAYTQYF.

Worth noting for this clonotype: Compared with germline, one end of the junction differs, possibly owing to a read error. This chain links TRBV6-2 or TRBV6-3 with TRBJ1-1; no firm D call. The germline V gene has CDR1 MNHEY and CDR2 SVGEGT. The CDR3 is 10 residues long. The DNA of the CDR3 is TGCGCCAGCCCATGCACTGAAGCTTTCTTT. It specifies CASPCTEAFF.

The chain couples TRBV20-1 to TRBJ2-3; 10 bases fit TRBD2. The junction had 9 bases not matched to a gene; V was cut back by 3 bases and J by 9 bases. Germline values: CDR1 DFQATT, CDR2 SNEGSKA (reference sequence). The CDR3 has 14 residues. DNA for the CDR3: TGCAGTGCTAGTCCTAGCGGGAGCCCAACAACGCAGTATTTT. Amino acid sequence: CSASPSGSPTTQYF.

This chain links TRBV20-1 with TRBJ1-1; D is undetermined. The V end lost 2 bases, the J end lost 0 bases, and 7 bases lay between the germline ends. CDR3 size: 13 residues. Per germline, CDR1 DFQATT and CDR2 SNEGSKA (reference sequence). CDR3: CSARRSMNTEAFF. In DNA, the CDR3 is TGCAGTGCTAGAAGGAGCATGAACACTGAAGCTTTCTTT.